The 30 T cell receptor beta chains below all came from one sample that was sequenced in a study of blood T cell repertoires in COVID-19. The data were produced by immunoSEQ multiplex PCR, yet TCRdb's version contains in-frame clones alone and is incomplete. The table includes approximately 200,000 clones, 80% to 90% detected once. Source material: peripheral blood. These receptors were obtained from a woman aged 80 or older with COVID-19, enrolled during active disease.

The V and J genes are TRBV7-8 and TRBJ2-3; 10 bases align to TRBD2. V shed 6 bases and J 3 bases; nucleotides not matched to a gene: 6. CDR3 length: 15 amino acids. Germline CDR1 and CDR2: SGHVS and FQNEAQ. The CDR3 loop is CASSYTSGKTDTQYF. The DNA of the CDR3 is TGTGCCAGCAGTTACACTAGCGGGAAGACAGATACGCAGTATTTT.

J is TRBJ2-5 and V is TRBV3-1 (or the pseudogene TRBV3-2); D perhaps matches TRBD2 (6 bases). The CDR3 loop spans 16 amino acids. CDR1 and CDR2 (germline): LGHDT, YNNKEL (reference sequence). V lost 4 bases to trimming and J lost 4 bases, with 19 bases between them. The CDR3 DNA reads TGTGCCAGCAGCCTAAGAGGGAGGCGGGACCGAGAGACCCAGTACTTC. Translated: CASSLRGRRDRETQYF.

The chain has TRBV5-1 and TRBJ1-5; D remains unclear. Germline V gives CDR1 SGHRS, CDR2 YFSETQ. CDR3 length: 13 residues. V was shortened by 1 base and J by 7 bases, with 9 bases between the two germline ends. CDR3 region: CASSLLPGQPQHF. The DNA of the CDR3 is TGCGCCAGCAGCTTGTTGCCGGGGCAGCCCCAGCATTTT.

This clone was recorded once. This rearrangement joins TRBV3-1 (or the pseudogene TRBV3-2) to TRBJ1-5; D ambiguous. CDR1 is LGHDT and CDR2 is YNNKEL in the germline V gene (reference sequence). The CDR3 is 15 amino acids. V lost 3 bases to trimming and J lost 6 bases, with 15 bases between them. CDR3 protein: CASSQGHSGVQPQHF. The CDR3 region has the DNA TGTGCCAGCAGCCAGGGTCATTCCGGAGTTCAGCCCCAGCATTTT.

This chain links TRBV6-5 with TRBJ1-4; 11 bases map to TRBD1. The CDR3 contains 15 residues. Unmatched junction bases numbered 4, after V lost 5 bases and J lost 5 bases. CDR1 MNHEY and CDR2 SVGAGI come from the germline V gene. The CDR3 DNA follows: TGTGCCAGCAGTCTGGACAGGGGGCGAAATGAAAAACTGTTTTTT. It yields the protein CASSLDRGRNEKLFF.

This clone turned up a few times. V gene TRBV4-2 combines with J gene TRBJ1-2; D perhaps matches TRBD1 (6 bases). Between the trimmed V and J ends, which lost 2 bases and 8 bases, there was a span of 18 bases. The CDR3 is 15 residues long. CDR1 is LGHNA, CDR2 YNFKEQ, per germline. Written as DNA, the CDR3 is TGTGCCAGCAGCCAAACGCTGACACAGGGAACCGGCTACACCTTC. As protein: CASSQTLTQGTGYTF.

The chain uses TRBV2 and TRBJ1-4; D remains unclear. With 6 bases removed from V and 0 bases from J, the gap between germline ends came to 8 bases. Germline lookup yields CDR1 SNHLY and CDR2 FYNNEI. This CDR3 spans 14 amino acids. The CDR3 loop reads CASSQLTTNEKLFF. The CDR3 DNA follows: TGTGCCAGCAGCCAGTTGACAACTAATGAAAAACTGTTTTTT.

This clone was counted a few times. As DNA, the CDR3 is TGTGCCACCAGCAAGGCCCTTGCGGGAGAGTTCACAGATACGCAGTATTTT. It encodes CATSKALAGEFTDTQYF. V usage is TRBV15 and J usage is TRBJ2-3; 7 bases line up with TRBD2. This CDR3 is built from 17 residues. V lost 4 bases, J lost 2 bases, and 12 bases stayed unmatched. Germline V gives CDR1 LNHNV, CDR2 YYDKDF (reference sequence).

The chain employs TRBV6-5 and TRBJ1-2; D is undetermined. The germline V gene has CDR1 MNHEY and CDR2 SVGAGI. V lost 2 bases and J lost 2, with 12 bases in between. CDR3 size: 15 residues. The CDR3 spells CASSYHGESNYGYTF. DNA of the CDR3: TGTGCCAGCAGTTACCATGGAGAATCCAACTATGGCTACACCTTC.

The V gene is TRBV24-1, the J gene TRBJ1-2, with 7 positions matching TRBD1. J was trimmed by 8 bases and V by 2 bases; bases with no gene match: 7. Per germline, CDR1 KGHDR and CDR2 SFDVKD. This CDR3 comprises 14 residues. CDR3 loop: CATSDSGGAGGYTF. The CDR3 DNA sequence: TGTGCCACCAGTGATTCAGGGGGAGCGGGCGGCTACACCTTC.

The chain links TRBV30 to TRBJ1-5; the match to TRBD1 covers 10 bases. The CDR3 covers 14 residues. Germline-derived CDR1 and CDR2 are GTSNPN and SVGIG (reference sequence). V was pared by 5 bases and J by 6 bases, with 7 bases of the junction left unmatched. The CDR3 spells CAWGGQGVFQPQHF. DNA of the CDR3: TGTGCCTGGGGAGGACAGGGGGTTTTTCAGCCCCAGCATTTT.

The chain employs TRBV5-1 and TRBJ1-1, with no clear D. Looked up from germline, CDR1 is SGHRS and CDR2 is YFSETQ. V was pared by 3 bases and J by 5 bases, with 20 bases between. The CDR3 has 16 residues. The CDR3 DNA sequence: TGCGCCAGCAGCTCCCCAAGGTCTACACGAGGGACTGAAGCTTTCTTT. Its protein is CASSSPRSTRGTEAFF.

The genes are TRBV9 and TRBJ1-5; 7 bases match TRBD1. This CDR3 has 13 residues. Losses at the gene ends were 4 bases for V and 7 bases for J; bases not matched to a gene: 5. CDR1 is SGDLS, CDR2 YYNGEE, per germline. Written as DNA, the CDR3 is TGTGCCAGCAGCCCGACAGGGAACCAGCCCCAGCATTTT. Residues: CASSPTGNQPQHF.

The chain has TRBV28 and TRBJ2-4; 9 bases are a match to TRBD1. The germline gives CDR1 MDHEN, CDR2 SYDVKM. The V segment lost 0 bases and the J segment 1 base; nucleotides outside the gene matches: 10. The CDR3 spans 19 residues. CDR3 in amino acids: CASSLWTGGGPGAKNIQYF. In nucleotides, the CDR3 is TGTGCCAGCAGTTTATGGACAGGGGGTGGTCCGGGTGCCAAAAACATTCAGTACTTC.

V and J are TRBV30 and TRBJ1-1; TRBD1 is a possible D gene (5 bases). With 2 bases removed from V and 4 bases from J, the gap between germline ends came to 11 bases. CDR3 length: 13 amino acids. Per the germline V gene, CDR1 is GTSNPN and CDR2 is SVGIG (reference sequence). The CDR3, as DNA: TGTGCCTGGAGTTCGGGGAGGGGCACTGAAGCTTTCTTT. Translated: CAWSSGRGTEAFF.

The chain has TRBV24-1 and TRBJ2-5; D possibly corresponds to TRBD1 (6 bases). The CDR3 covers 12 residues. Between the trimmed V and J ends, which lost 6 bases and 3 bases, there was a span of 7 bases. From germline, CDR1 is KGHDR and CDR2 SFDVKD. CDR3 nucleotides: TGTGCCACCAGTTCAGGGGAAGAGACCCAGTACTTC. Protein sequence: CATSSGEETQYF.

There are a few counts of this clone. The chain carries TRBV6-5 and TRBJ1-3; D remains ambiguous. The CDR3 is 12 amino acids. Germline V lookup: CDR1 MNHEY, CDR2 SVGAGI. Trimming pared 6 bases from V and 3 bases from J, leaving 6 bases between. Here the CDR3 reads CASSPVGNTIYF. The CDR3 DNA reads TGTGCCAGCAGCCCGGTTGGAAACACCATATATTTT.

The chain combines TRBV6-2 or TRBV6-3 with TRBJ1-5; D is possibly TRBD1 (5 bases). Germline assignment: CDR1 MNHEY and CDR2 SVGEGT. The CDR3 sequence is 14 residues long. The V and J ends lost 0 bases and 5 bases respectively, with 8 bases between them. CDR3: CASSYSGGDQPQHF. The DNA of the CDR3 is TGTGCCAGCAGTTACTCTGGGGGGGATCAGCCCCAGCATTTT.

The table lists this clone with a count of one. The chain uses TRBV7-9 and TRBJ2-6; 9 positions agree with TRBD1. V lost 4 bases and J lost 2; bases outside the gene matches: 6. This CDR3 spans 17 amino acids. CDR1 is SEHNR, CDR2 FQNEAQ, per germline (reference sequence). The CDR3 loop reads CASSSRDRDAGANVLTF. In DNA form, the CDR3 reads TGTGCCAGCAGCTCTCGGGACAGGGACGCTGGGGCCAACGTCCTGACTTTC.

The chain is built from TRBV3-1 (or the pseudogene TRBV3-2) and TRBJ2-5; D is possibly TRBD1 (6 bases). The CDR3 has 15 amino acids. The germline V and J ends were trimmed by 4 bases and 2 bases, with 14 bases remaining between them. The germline gives CDR1 LGHDT, CDR2 YNNKEL (reference sequence). DNA for the CDR3: TGTGCCAGCAGCCCAGGGGTAGGTTGGCAAGAGACCCAGTACTTC. This translates into CASSPGVGWQETQYF.

The chain couples TRBV4-3 to TRBJ1-1; 8 bases map to TRBD1. Trimming took 4 bases from V and 0 from J; bases not matched to a gene: 4. This CDR3 has 15 residues. In germline, CDR1 is LGHNA, CDR2 YSLEER. CDR3 nucleotides: TGCGCCAGCAGCCCCCGACAGGGGATGAACACTGAAGCTTTCTTT. Translating gives CASSPRQGMNTEAFF.

The chain is built from TRBV12-3 or TRBV12-4 and TRBJ2-3; no firm D call. The ends were cut back, 6 bases at V and 5 bases at J, with 9 bases in the middle. This CDR3 contains 12 residues. For the CDR3, the DNA is TGTGCCAGCAGCAATAGAGGAGATACGCAGTATTTT. This translates into CASSNRGDTQYF.

The CDR3 protein is CASSVQGGEKLFF. The DNA for the CDR3 is TGTGCCAGCAGTGTACAGGGGGGGGAAAAACTGTTTTTT. The gene calls are TRBV27 and TRBJ1-4; the match to TRBD1 covers 8 bases. This CDR3 has 13 residues. Unmatched junction bases numbered 4, after V lost 5 bases and J lost 8 bases. Germline-derived CDR1 and CDR2 are MNHEY and SMNVEV (reference sequence).

V gene TRBV19 combines with J gene TRBJ2-7, with TRBD1 as a possible D gene (6 bases). Deletions cut 6 bases from V and 1 base from J, with 13 bases between. There are 14 residues in the CDR3. In germline, CDR1 is LNHDA, CDR2 SQIVND (reference sequence). CDR3 in amino acids: CASRRTEFSYEQYF. The DNA for the CDR3 is TGTGCCAGTAGACGGACAGAATTTTCCTACGAGCAGTACTTC.

This clone was detected once. The chain links TRBV27 to TRBJ2-2; the match to TRBD2 covers 12 bases. The V and J ends lost 11 bases and 8 bases, in that order; junction bases with no gene match: 9. In germline, CDR1 is MNHEY, CDR2 SMNVEV (reference sequence). The CDR3 sequence is 14 residues long. The CDR3: CASLAGGPGGELFF. The CDR3 bases are TGTGCCTCCCTAGCGGGGGGGCCGGGTGGGGAGCTGTTTTTT.

The chain joins TRBV18 to TRBJ2-2, with 7 nucleotides matching TRBD1. J gave up 4 bases and V 3 bases, and 5 bases lay outside the gene matches. The CDR3 has 15 amino acids. Germline CDR1 reads KGHSH; CDR2 reads LQKENI. As DNA, the CDR3 is TGTGCCAGCTCACCTACAGGGGTAGGCACCGGGGAGCTGTTTTTT. This translates into CASSPTGVGTGELFF.

This clone turned up a few times. The genes are TRBV27 and TRBJ2-3; 7 positions agree with TRBD1. Unmatched junction bases numbered 10, after V lost 4 bases and J lost 3 bases. The CDR3 has 16 residues. Per the germline V gene, CDR1 is MNHEY and CDR2 is SMNVEV (reference sequence). CDR3 amino acids: CASSSPTGAGTDTQYF. As DNA, the CDR3 is TGTGCCAGCAGTTCCCCCACAGGGGCCGGGACAGATACGCAGTATTTT.

The rearrangement joins TRBV6-1 to TRBJ2-1; 12 bases align to TRBD2. The trim removed 0 bases at V and 5 bases at J, leaving 8 bases unmatched. This CDR3 has 18 amino acids. Per germline, CDR1 MNHNS and CDR2 SASEGT. The CDR3 loop reads CASSEALRGLAGHNEQFF. CDR3 nucleotide sequence: TGTGCCAGCAGTGAAGCGCTCCGAGGACTAGCGGGACACAATGAGCAGTTCTTC.

This sequence joins TRBV5-5 and TRBJ1-6, with 8 bases lining up with TRBD1. After removal of 3 bases from V and 7 bases from J, the junction contained 3 bases not matched to a gene. Germline-derived CDR1 and CDR2 are SGHKS and YYEKEE (reference sequence). This CDR3 is built from 14 residues. CDR3 amino acids: CASSYRDRNSPLHF. The CDR3 DNA reads TGTGCCAGCAGCTACCGGGACAGGAATTCACCCCTCCACTTT.

The rearrangement links TRBV24-1 to TRBJ2-1; 11 positions agree with TRBD2. The CDR3 covers 17 residues. The V and J ends lost 3 bases and 4 bases, in that order; junction bases with no gene match: 7. The germline V gene encodes CDR1 KGHDR and CDR2 SFDVKD. CDR3 protein: CATSDQPGLADYNEQFF. For the CDR3, the DNA is TGTGCCACCAGTGATCAACCGGGACTAGCGGATTACAATGAGCAGTTCTTC.